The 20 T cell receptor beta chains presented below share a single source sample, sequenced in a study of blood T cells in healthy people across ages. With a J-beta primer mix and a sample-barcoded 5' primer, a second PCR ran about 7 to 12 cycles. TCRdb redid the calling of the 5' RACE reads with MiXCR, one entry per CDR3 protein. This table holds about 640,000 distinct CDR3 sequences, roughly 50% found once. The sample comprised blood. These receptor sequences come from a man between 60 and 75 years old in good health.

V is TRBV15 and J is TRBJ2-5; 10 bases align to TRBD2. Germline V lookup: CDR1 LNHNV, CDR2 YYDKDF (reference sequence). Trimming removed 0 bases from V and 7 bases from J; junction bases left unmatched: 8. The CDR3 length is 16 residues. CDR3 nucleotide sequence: TGTGCCACCAGCAGAGATCTGGGGACTAGCGAAGGGACCCAGTACTTC. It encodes CATSRDLGTSEGTQYF.

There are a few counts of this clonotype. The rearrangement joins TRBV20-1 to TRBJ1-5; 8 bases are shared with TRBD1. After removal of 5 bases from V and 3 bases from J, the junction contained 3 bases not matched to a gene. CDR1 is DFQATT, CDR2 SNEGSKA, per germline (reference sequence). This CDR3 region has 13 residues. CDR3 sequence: CSARDRLNQPQHF. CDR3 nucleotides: TGCAGTGCTCGGGACAGGCTCAATCAGCCCCAGCATTTT.

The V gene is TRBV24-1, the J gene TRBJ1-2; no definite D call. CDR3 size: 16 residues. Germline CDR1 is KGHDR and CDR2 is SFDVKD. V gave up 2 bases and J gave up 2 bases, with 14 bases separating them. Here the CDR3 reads CATSDSSITENYGYTF. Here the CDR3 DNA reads TGTGCCACCAGTGATTCCAGCATAACAGAGAACTATGGCTACACCTTC.

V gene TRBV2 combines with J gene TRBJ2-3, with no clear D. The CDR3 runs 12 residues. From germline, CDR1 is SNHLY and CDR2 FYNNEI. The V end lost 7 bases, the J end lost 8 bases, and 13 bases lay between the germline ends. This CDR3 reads CASTSSLGTQYF. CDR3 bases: TGTGCCAGCACCAGTAGTTTAGGTACGCAGTATTTT.

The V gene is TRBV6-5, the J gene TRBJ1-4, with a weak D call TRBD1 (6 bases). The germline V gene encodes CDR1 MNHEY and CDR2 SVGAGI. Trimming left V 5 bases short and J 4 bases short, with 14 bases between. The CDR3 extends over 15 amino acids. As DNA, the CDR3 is TGTGCCAGCAGTAGAGGGACACTCCATAATGAAAAACTGTTTTTT. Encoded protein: CASSRGTLHNEKLFF.

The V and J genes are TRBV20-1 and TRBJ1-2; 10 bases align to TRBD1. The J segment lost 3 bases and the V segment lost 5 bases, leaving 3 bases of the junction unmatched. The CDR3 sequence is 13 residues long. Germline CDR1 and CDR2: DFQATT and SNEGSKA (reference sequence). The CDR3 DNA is TGCAGTGCTGAGACAGGGGGCTACTATGGCTACACCTTC. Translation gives CSAETGGYYGYTF.

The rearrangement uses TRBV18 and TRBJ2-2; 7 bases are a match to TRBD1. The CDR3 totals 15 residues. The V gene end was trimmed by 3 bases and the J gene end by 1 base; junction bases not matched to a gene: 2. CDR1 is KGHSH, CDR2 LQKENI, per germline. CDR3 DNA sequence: TGTGCCAGCTCACCCAACAGGGGGAACACCGGGGAGCTGTTTTTT. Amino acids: CASSPNRGNTGELFF.

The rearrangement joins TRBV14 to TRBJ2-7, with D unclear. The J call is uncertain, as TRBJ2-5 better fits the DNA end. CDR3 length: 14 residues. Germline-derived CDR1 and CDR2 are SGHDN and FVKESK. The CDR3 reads CASSQAGRRETQYF. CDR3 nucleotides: TGTGCCAGCAGCCAAGCGGGTAGACGGGAGACCCAGTACTTC.

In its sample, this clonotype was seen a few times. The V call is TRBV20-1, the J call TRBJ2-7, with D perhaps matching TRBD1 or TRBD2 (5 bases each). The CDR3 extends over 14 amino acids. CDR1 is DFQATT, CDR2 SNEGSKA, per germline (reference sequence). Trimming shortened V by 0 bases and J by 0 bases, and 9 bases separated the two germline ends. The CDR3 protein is CSARDEGYSYEQYF. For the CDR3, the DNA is TGCAGTGCTAGAGATGAGGGGTACTCCTACGAGCAGTACTTC.

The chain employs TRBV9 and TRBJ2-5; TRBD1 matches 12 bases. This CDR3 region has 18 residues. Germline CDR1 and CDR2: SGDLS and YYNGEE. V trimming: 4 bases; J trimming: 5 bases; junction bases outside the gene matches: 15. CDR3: CASSSRLGTGGVTETQYF. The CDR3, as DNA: TGTGCCAGCAGCTCCCGTCTCGGGACAGGGGGCGTCACGGAGACCCAGTACTTC. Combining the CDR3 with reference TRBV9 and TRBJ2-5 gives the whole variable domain DSGVTQTPKHLITATGQRVTLRCSPRSGDLSVYWYQQSLDQGLQFLIQYYNGEERAKGNILERFSAQQFPDLHSELNLSSLELGDSALYFCASSSRLGTGGVTETQYFGPGTRLLVL.

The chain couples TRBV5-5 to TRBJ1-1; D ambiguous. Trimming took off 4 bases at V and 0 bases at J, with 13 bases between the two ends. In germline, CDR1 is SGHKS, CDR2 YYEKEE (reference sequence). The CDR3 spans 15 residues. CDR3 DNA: TGTGCCAGCAGCCCTCGTGGAGTCATGAACACTGAAGCTTTCTTT. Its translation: CASSPRGVMNTEAFF.

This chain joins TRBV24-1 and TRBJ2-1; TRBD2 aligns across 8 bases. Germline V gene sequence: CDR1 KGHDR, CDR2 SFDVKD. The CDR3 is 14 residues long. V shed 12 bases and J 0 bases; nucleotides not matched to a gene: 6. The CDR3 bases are TGTGCCTCCGCCGCGGGGGGCTCCTACAATGAGCAGTTCTTC. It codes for CASAAGGSYNEQFF.

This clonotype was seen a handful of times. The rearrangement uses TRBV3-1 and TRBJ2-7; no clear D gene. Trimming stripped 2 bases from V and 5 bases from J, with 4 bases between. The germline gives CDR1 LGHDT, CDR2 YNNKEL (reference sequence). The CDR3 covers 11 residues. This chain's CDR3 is CASSQFHEQYF. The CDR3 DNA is TGTGCCAGCAGCCAATTTCACGAGCAGTACTTC.

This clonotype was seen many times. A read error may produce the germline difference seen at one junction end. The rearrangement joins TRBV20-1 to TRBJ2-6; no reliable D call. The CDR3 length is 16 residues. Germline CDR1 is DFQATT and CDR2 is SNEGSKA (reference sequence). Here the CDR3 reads CSARVISGPGANVLTF. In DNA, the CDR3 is TGCAGTGCTAGGGTGATCTCTGGGCCTGGAGCCAACGTCCTGACTTTC.

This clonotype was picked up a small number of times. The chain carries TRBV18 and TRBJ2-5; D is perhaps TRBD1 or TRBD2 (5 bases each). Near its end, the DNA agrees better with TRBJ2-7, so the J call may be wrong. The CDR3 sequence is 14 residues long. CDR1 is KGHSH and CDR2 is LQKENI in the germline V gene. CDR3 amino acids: CASSLEVGEHEQYF. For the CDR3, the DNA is TGTGCCAGCTCACTGGAGGTGGGGGAGCACGAGCAGTACTTC.

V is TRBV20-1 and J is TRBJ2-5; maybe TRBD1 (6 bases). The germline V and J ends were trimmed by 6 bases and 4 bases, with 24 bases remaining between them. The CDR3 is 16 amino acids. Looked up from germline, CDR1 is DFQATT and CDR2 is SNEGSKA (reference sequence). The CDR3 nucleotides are TGCAGTGCCTCACCAGTGCGGGCAGGGGTCGGAGAGACCCAGTACTTC. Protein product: CSASPVRAGVGETQYF.

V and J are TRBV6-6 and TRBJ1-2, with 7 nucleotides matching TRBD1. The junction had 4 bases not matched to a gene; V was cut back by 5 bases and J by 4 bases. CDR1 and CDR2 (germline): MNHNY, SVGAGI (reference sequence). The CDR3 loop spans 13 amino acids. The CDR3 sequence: CASSITGVYGYTF. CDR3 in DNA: TGTGCCAGCAGTATTACAGGGGTCTATGGCTACACCTTC.

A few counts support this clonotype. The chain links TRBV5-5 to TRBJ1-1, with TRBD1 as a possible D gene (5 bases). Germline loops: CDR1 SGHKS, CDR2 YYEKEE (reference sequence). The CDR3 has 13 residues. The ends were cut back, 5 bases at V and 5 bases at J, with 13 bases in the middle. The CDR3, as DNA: TGTGCCAGCAGTCTGGAGTGGGGGACTGAAGCTTTCTTT. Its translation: CASSLEWGTEAFF.

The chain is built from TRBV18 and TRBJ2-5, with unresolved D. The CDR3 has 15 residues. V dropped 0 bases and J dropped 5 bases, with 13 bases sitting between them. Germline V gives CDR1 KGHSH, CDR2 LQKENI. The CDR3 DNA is TGTGCCAGCTCACCACCTAGACCTCAGTCGGAGACCCAGTACTTC. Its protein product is CASSPPRPQSETQYF.

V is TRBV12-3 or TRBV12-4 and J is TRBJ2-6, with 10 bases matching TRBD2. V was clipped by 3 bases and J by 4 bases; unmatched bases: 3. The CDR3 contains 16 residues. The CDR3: CASSLGLASGANVLTF. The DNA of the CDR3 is TGTGCCAGCAGTTTGGGACTAGCGTCCGGGGCCAACGTCCTGACTTTC.